This T cell receptor beta chain stems from a study of CD8 T cells in ankylosing spondylitis. General observations from the study: The authors found the disease-linked clones to be CD8+ and relatively rare in peripheral blood.

This clonotype has more than one count but fewer than ten. As yet, its antigen is unknown. TCRdb recomputed calls from the 5' RACE reads with MiXCR, one row per CDR3 protein. The data show 300,000 to 350,000 distinct CDR3 sequences, roughly 14% seen once. The CDR3 is 13 amino acids. V lost 3 bases to trimming and J lost 7 bases, with 12 bases between them. Germline lookup yields CDR1 MNHEY and CDR2 SMNVEV (reference sequence). The sequenced sample was blood, either unsorted or a sorted T cell fraction (not recorded which). The source is a male donor with ankylosing spondylitis or in good health (not recorded which). The chain recombines TRBV27 with TRBJ1-2, with unresolved D. CDR3 nucleotides: TGTGCCAGCAGTTTGAGTAATGGGATTGGCTACACCTTC. Protein sequence: CASSLSNGIGYTF.